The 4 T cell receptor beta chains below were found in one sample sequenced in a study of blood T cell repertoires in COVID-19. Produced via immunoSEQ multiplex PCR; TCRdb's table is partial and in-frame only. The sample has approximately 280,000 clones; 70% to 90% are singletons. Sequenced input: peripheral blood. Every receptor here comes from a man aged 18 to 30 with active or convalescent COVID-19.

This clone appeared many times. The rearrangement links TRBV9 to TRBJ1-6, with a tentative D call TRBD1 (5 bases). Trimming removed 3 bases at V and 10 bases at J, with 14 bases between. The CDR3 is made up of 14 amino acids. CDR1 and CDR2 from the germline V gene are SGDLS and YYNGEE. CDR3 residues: CASSDQGGGSPLHF. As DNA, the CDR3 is TGTGCCAGCAGCGACCAGGGAGGAGGGTCACCCCTCCACTTT.

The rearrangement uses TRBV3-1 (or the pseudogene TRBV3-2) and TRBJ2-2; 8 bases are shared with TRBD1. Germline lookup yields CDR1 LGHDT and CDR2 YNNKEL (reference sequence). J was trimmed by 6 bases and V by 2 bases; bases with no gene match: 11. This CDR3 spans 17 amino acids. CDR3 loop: CASSQPGQGMMAGELFF. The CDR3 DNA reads TGTGCCAGCAGCCAACCCGGACAGGGTATGATGGCCGGGGAGCTGTTTTTT.

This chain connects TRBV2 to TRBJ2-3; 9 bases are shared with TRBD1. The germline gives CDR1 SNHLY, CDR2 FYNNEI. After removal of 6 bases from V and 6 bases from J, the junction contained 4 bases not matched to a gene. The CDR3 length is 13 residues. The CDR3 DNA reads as TGTGCCAGCAGAGAGGACAGGGGTGATACGCAGTATTTT. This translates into CASREDRGDTQYF. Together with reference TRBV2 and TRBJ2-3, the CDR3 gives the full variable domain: EPEVTQTPSHQVTQMGQEVILRCVPISNHLYFYWYRQILGQKVEFLVSFYNNEISEKSEIFDDQFSVERPDGSNFTLKIRSTKLEDSAMYFCASREDRGDTQYFGPGTRLTVL.

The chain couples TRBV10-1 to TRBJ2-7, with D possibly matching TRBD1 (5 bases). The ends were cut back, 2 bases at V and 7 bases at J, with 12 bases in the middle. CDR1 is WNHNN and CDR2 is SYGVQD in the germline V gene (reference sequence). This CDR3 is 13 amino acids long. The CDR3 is CASSELRAGEQYF. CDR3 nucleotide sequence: TGCGCCAGCAGTGAGCTCAGGGCAGGTGAGCAGTACTTC.